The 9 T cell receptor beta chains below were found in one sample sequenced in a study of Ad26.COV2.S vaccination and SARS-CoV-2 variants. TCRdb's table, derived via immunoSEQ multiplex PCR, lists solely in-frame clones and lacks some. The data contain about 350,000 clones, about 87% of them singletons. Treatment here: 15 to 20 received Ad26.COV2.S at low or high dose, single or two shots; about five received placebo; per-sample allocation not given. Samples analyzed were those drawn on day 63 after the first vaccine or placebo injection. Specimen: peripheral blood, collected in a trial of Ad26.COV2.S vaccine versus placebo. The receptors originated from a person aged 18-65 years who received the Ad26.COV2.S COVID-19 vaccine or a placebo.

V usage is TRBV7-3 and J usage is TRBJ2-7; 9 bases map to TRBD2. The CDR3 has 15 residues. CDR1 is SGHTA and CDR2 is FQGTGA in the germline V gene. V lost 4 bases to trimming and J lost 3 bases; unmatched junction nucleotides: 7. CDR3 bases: TGTGCCAGCAGCTCCTTAGCGGGAGTGATCTACGAGCAGTACTTC. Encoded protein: CASSSLAGVIYEQYF.

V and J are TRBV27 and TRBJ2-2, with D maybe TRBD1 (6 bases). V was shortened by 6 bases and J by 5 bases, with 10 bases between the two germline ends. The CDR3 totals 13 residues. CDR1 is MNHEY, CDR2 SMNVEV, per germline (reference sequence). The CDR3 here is CASRRDRTGELFF. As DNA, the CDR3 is TGTGCCAGCAGAAGAGACAGGACCGGGGAGCTGTTTTTT.

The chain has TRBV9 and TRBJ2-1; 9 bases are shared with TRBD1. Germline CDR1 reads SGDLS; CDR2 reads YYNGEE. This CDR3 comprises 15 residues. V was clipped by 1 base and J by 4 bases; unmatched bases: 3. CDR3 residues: CASSVMGQGYNEQFF. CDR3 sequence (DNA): TGTGCCAGCAGCGTAATGGGACAGGGATACAATGAGCAGTTCTTC.

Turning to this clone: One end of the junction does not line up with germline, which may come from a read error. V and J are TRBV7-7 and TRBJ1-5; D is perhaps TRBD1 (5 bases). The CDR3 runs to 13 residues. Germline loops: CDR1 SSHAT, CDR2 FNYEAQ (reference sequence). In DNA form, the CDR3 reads TGTGCTAGCAGTCCCGACAGAAATCAGCCCCAGCATTTT. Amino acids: CASSPDRNQPQHF.

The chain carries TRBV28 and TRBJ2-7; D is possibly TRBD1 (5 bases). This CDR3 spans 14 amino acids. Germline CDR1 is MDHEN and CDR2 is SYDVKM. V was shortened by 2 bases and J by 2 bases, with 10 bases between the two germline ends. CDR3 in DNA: TGTGCCAGCAGTTTACCGCAGGGCCCCTACGAGCAGTACTTC. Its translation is CASSLPQGPYEQYF.

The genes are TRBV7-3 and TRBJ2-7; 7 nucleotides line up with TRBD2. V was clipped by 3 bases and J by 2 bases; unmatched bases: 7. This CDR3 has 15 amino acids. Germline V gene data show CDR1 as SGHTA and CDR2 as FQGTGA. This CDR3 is CASSFASGRAYEQYF. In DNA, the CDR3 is TGTGCCAGCAGCTTCGCTAGCGGCCGCGCCTACGAGCAGTACTTC.

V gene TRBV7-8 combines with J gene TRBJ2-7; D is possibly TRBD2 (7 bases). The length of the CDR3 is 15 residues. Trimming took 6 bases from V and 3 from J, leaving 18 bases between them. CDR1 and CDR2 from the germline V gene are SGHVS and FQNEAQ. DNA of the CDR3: TGTGCCAGCAGTCCCCCTGGGGGGGGCCGCTACGAGCAGTACTTC. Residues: CASSPPGGGRYEQYF.

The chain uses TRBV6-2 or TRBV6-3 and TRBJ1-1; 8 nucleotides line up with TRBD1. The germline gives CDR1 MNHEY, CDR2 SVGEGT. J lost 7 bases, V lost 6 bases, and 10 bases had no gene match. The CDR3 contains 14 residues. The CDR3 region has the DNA TGTGCCAGCAGCCCCGGGACAGGAAAGAGTGAAGCTTTCTTT. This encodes CASSPGTGKSEAFF.

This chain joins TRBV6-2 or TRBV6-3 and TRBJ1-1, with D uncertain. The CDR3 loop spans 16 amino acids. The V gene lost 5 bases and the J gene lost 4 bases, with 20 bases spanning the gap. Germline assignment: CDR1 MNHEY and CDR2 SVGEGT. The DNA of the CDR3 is TGTGCCAGCAGTAACCCCCCGGTTGGGTCGCCCACTGAAGCTTTCTTT. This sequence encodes CASSNPPVGSPTEAFF.